These 29 T cell receptor beta chains were all obtained from the same sample, sequenced in a study of control samples from healthy donors and cancer patients. Clones were sequenced by immunoSEQ multiplex PCR, and TCRdb holds only the in-frame ones, with some missing. The sample carries some 130,000 clones, about 92% recorded once. Sequencing was carried out using PBMCs. These receptors were taken from a man in his fifties or sixties with head and neck cancer.

V is TRBV10-3 and J is TRBJ1-5; D is ambiguous. This CDR3 has 13 residues. Germline V gives CDR1 ENHRY, CDR2 SYGVKD. V lost 4 bases to trimming and J lost 8 bases, with 12 bases between them. CDR3 sequence: CAISAAAEEPQHF. The CDR3 nucleotides read TGTGCCATCAGTGCGGCGGCTGAGGAGCCCCAGCATTTT.

The chain uses TRBV19 and TRBJ1-6; perhaps TRBD1 as D (5 bases). Germline V gene lookup returns CDR1 LNHDA and CDR2 SQIVND (reference sequence). V lost 4 bases, J lost 7 bases, and 11 bases lay in between. The CDR3 spans 14 residues. The CDR3 sequence: CASSTNGGNSPLHF. The CDR3 nucleotides read TGTGCCAGTAGTACAAATGGGGGGAATTCACCCCTCCACTTT.

V and J are TRBV5-4 and TRBJ1-2; D is undetermined. Trimming removed 4 bases at V and 2 bases at J, with 9 bases between. The CDR3 contains 13 residues. Germline loops: CDR1 SGHNT, CDR2 YYREEE (reference sequence). The CDR3 bases are TGTGCCAGCAGCCTAACAGTAAACTATGGCTACACCTTC. The encoded protein is CASSLTVNYGYTF.

The V gene is TRBV6-6, the J gene TRBJ1-5, with 9 bases lining up with TRBD1. This CDR3 has 14 amino acids. CDR1 is MNHNY and CDR2 is SVGAGI in the germline V gene (reference sequence). Trimming removed 7 bases from V and 3 bases from J; junction bases left unmatched: 4. Here the CDR3 DNA reads TGTGCCAGCATGGGACAGGGACCCAATCAGCCCCAGCATTTT. It translates to CASMGQGPNQPQHF.

In this sample, this clone turned up a few times. The rearrangement uses TRBV5-1 and TRBJ2-7; no clear D gene. The CDR3 spans 14 residues. Deletions cut 3 bases from V and 2 bases from J, with 12 bases between. Germline-derived CDR1 and CDR2 are SGHRS and YFSETQ. For the CDR3, the DNA is TGCGCCAGCAGCTCCTCTGGGTTGCCCTACGAGCAGTACTTC. Protein sequence: CASSSSGLPYEQYF.

The CDR3 region has the DNA TGCGCCAGCAGCCACGCTCCGGGACAGGAAGAGACCCAGTACTTC. As protein: CASSHAPGQEETQYF. The J gene is TRBJ2-5, the V gene TRBV4-1; 8 bases map to TRBD1. The CDR3 is 15 amino acids. The trim removed 3 bases at V and 3 bases at J, leaving 6 bases unmatched. From germline, CDR1 is MGHRA and CDR2 YSYEKL.

The chain couples TRBV6-2 or TRBV6-3 to TRBJ2-5; D is tentatively TRBD1 or TRBD2 (5 bases each). The J call may be faulty, since TRBJ2-7 better matches the DNA end. CDR3 length: 15 amino acids. In germline, CDR1 is MNHEY, CDR2 SVGEGT. This chain's CDR3 is CASIPNPGPPYEQYF. The CDR3 coding sequence is TGTGCCAGCATCCCTAACCCGGGACCACCCTACGAGCAGTACTTC.

The chain combines TRBV12-3 or TRBV12-4 with TRBJ2-7; 7 nucleotides align to TRBD2. The CDR3 is 13 amino acids. Trimming removed 9 bases from V and 5 bases from J; junction bases left unmatched: 10. CDR3: CASQRLAVDEQYF. In nucleotides, the CDR3 is TGTGCCAGTCAAAGGCTAGCGGTCGACGAGCAGTACTTC.

The CDR3 protein is CASSIRDVLFF. Here the CDR3 DNA reads TGTGCCAGTAGTATAAGGGATGTACTGTTTTTT. The rearrangement uses TRBV19 and TRBJ1-4; D uncertain. From germline, CDR1 is LNHDA and CDR2 SQIVND (reference sequence). The V end lost 2 bases, the J end lost 13 bases, and 8 bases lay between the germline ends. The CDR3 contains 11 residues.

The rearrangement joins TRBV7-9 to TRBJ2-3; the match to TRBD2 covers 7 bases. V trimming: 0 bases; J trimming: 4 bases; junction bases outside the gene matches: 1. The CDR3 length is 14 residues. Germline V gives CDR1 SEHNR, CDR2 FQNEAQ (reference sequence). The CDR3 sequence is CASSLAGRADTQYF. The CDR3 bases are TGTGCCAGCAGCTTAGCGGGGAGGGCAGATACGCAGTATTTT.

The chain couples TRBV7-9 to TRBJ1-2, with D maybe TRBD1 (5 bases). The CDR3 contains 15 residues. Per germline, CDR1 SEHNR and CDR2 FQNEAQ (reference sequence). The V gene lost 3 bases and the J gene lost 0 bases, with 11 bases spanning the gap. DNA of the CDR3: TGTGCCAGCAGCTTTCCGGGGCTTACTAACTATGGCTACACCTTC. Translation: CASSFPGLTNYGYTF.

The gene calls are TRBV6-6 and TRBJ1-6; 7 bases fit TRBD1. The germline V gene has CDR1 MNHNY and CDR2 SVGAGI (reference sequence). The CDR3 extends over 15 amino acids. The V segment lost 5 bases and the J segment 10 bases; nucleotides outside the gene matches: 11. CDR3 nucleotide sequence: TGTGCCAGCAGTCAACGACAGGGTCTAAAATCACCCCTCCACTTT. Translating gives CASSQRQGLKSPLHF.

The rearrangement uses TRBV19 and TRBJ2-3; TRBD1 matches 7 bases. This CDR3 comprises 15 residues. V was pared by 8 bases and J by 4 bases, with 12 bases of the junction left unmatched. Germline V gene lookup returns CDR1 LNHDA and CDR2 SQIVND (reference sequence). In DNA, the CDR3 is TGTGCCAGTTCCCCGGGCAGGGGGATGTCAGATACGCAGTATTTT. Translating gives CASSPGRGMSDTQYF. The variable domain in full, with the rest retrieved from reference TRBV19 and TRBJ2-3, is DGGITQSPKYLFRKEGQNVTLSCEQNLNHDAMYWYRQDPGQGLRLIYYSQIVNDFQKGDIAEGYSVSREKKESFPLTVTSAQKNPTAFYLCASSPGRGMSDTQYFGPGTRLTVL.

The chain links TRBV6-5 to TRBJ2-3, with D uncertain. This CDR3 is built from 12 residues. Trimming shortened V by 5 bases and J by 3 bases, and 6 bases separated the two germline ends. The V gene's germline CDR1 is MNHEY and CDR2 SVGAGI. CDR3 region: CASSPRTDTQYF. CDR3 bases: TGTGCCAGCAGTCCACGGACAGATACGCAGTATTTT.

V and J are TRBV4-3 and TRBJ2-2; possible D gene TRBD2, 7 bases. The V end was cut by 0 bases, the J end by 5 bases, with 13 bases between. CDR1 is LGHNA, CDR2 YSLEER, per germline. CDR3 length equals 16 residues. DNA of the CDR3: TGCGCCAGCAGCCAAGAGAGGAGGGGGGGTACCGGGGAGCTGTTTTTT. It is translated as CASSQERRGGTGELFF.

The gene calls are TRBV4-3 and TRBJ2-2; TRBD1 aligns across 7 bases. CDR3 length: 15 residues. The germline gives CDR1 LGHNA, CDR2 YSLEER. The ends lost 4 bases at V and 0 bases at J; junction bases unmatched: 2. The CDR3 region has the DNA TGCGCCAGCAGCCGGGGGACAGCGAACACCGGGGAGCTGTTTTTT. Protein: CASSRGTANTGELFF.

The chain has TRBV5-1 and TRBJ1-3; the D gene is possibly TRBD1 (5 bases). Trimming removed 1 base from V and 4 bases from J, with 21 bases in between. Germline-derived CDR1 and CDR2 are SGHRS and YFSETQ. The CDR3 loop spans 18 amino acids. The DNA of the CDR3 is TGCGCCAGCAGCTTGATAGCCCCAGGGACGAGTACGGGAAACACCATATATTTT. It translates to CASSLIAPGTSTGNTIYF.

The rearrangement joins TRBV12-3 or TRBV12-4 to TRBJ1-4; D unresolved. This CDR3 is built from 11 residues. Trimming shortened V by 6 bases and J by 9 bases, and 8 bases separated the two germline ends. The CDR3: CASSLNQKLFF. In nucleotides, the CDR3 is TGTGCCAGCAGCCTCAATCAAAAACTGTTTTTT.

The chain carries TRBV19 and TRBJ2-2; D may be TRBD2 (6 bases). This CDR3 has 17 amino acids. Germline CDR1 and CDR2: LNHDA and SQIVND (reference sequence). The V and J ends lost 5 bases and 5 bases respectively, with 21 bases between them. The CDR3 DNA reads as TGTGCCAGTAGTCTCCTAGTTCCGGGGGTCGCAACCGGGGAGCTGTTTTTT. Protein product: CASSLLVPGVATGELFF.

The chain has TRBV4-3 and TRBJ1-2; D might be TRBD1 (5 bases). Germline loops: CDR1 LGHNA, CDR2 YSLEER. The CDR3 length is 16 residues. V lost 1 base and J lost 1, with 13 bases in between. CDR3 protein: CASSQGSGTHNYGYTF. The CDR3 DNA reads TGCGCCAGCAGCCAAGGTTCCGGGACTCATAACTATGGCTACACCTTC.

CDR3 amino acids: CASSAGNYAGTDTQYF. DNA of the CDR3: TGTGCCAGCAGCGCGGGAAACTATGCTGGCACAGATACGCAGTATTTT. The rearrangement uses TRBV14 and TRBJ2-3; D may be TRBD2 (6 bases). Germline V gives CDR1 SGHDN, CDR2 FVKESK. Trimming took 5 bases from V and 1 from J, leaving 16 bases between them. The CDR3 contains 16 residues.

The rearrangement uses TRBV18 and TRBJ1-5; 7 bases align to TRBD1. CDR1 is KGHSH, CDR2 LQKENI, per germline. V was pared by 6 bases and J by 7 bases, with 6 bases of the junction left unmatched. The CDR3 consists of 13 residues. CDR3 sequence reads: CASSRQGGQPQHF. The DNA of the CDR3 is TGTGCCAGCTCTCGACAGGGCGGCCAGCCCCAGCATTTT.

The chain combines TRBV28 with TRBJ2-3; maybe TRBD2 (7 bases). V was cut by 7 bases and J by 5 bases, with 16 bases left in between. The CDR3 extends over 14 amino acids. Germline assignment: CDR1 MDHEN and CDR2 SYDVKM. DNA for the CDR3: TGTGCCAGCATGACTCGGGGGGCGAGAGATACGCAGTATTTT. Amino acid sequence: CASMTRGARDTQYF.

V is TRBV12-3 or TRBV12-4 and J is TRBJ2-3; D is uncertain. The CDR3 loop spans 13 amino acids. V was trimmed by 3 bases and J by 4 bases, leaving 8 bases between them. The CDR3, as DNA: TGTGCCAGCAGTTTTTCGAGCGCAGATACGCAGTATTTT. It specifies CASSFSSADTQYF.

This chain joins TRBV7-8 and TRBJ2-3, with D possibly called TRBD1 or TRBD2 (6 bases each). Trimming took 1 base from V and 4 from J, leaving 9 bases between them. Germline CDR1 reads SGHVS; CDR2 reads FQNEAQ. This CDR3 comprises 14 residues. CDR3 in amino acids: CASSLVGGADTQYF. The CDR3 DNA sequence: TGTGCCAGCAGCTTAGTGGGGGGCGCAGATACGCAGTATTTT.

The chain couples TRBV5-4 to TRBJ2-2; 7 bases fit TRBD2. The CDR3 covers 17 residues. The germline CDR1 and CDR2 sequences are SGHNT and YYREEE (reference sequence). The V segment lost 0 bases and the J segment 8 bases; nucleotides outside the gene matches: 13. CDR3: CASSLVLLAGVPGELFF. The DNA for the CDR3 is TGTGCCAGCAGCTTGGTCCTTCTGGCGGGGGTACCAGGGGAGCTGTTTTTT.

The chain uses TRBV3-1 (or the pseudogene TRBV3-2) and TRBJ2-6; 8 bases map to TRBD1. V was pared by 6 bases and J by 0 bases, with 4 bases of the junction left unmatched. From germline, CDR1 is LGHDT and CDR2 YNNKEL (reference sequence). The CDR3 runs to 16 residues. The DNA for the CDR3 is TGTGCCAGCAGAGACAGGGGTGGCTCTGGGGCCAACGTCCTGACTTTC. Its protein product is CASRDRGGSGANVLTF.

This clone has just one count. This chain links TRBV12-3 or TRBV12-4 with TRBJ1-6; D unresolved. The ends were cut back, 3 bases at V and 10 bases at J, with 4 bases in the middle. The CDR3 length is 11 residues. CDR3 region: CASSFQSPLHF. DNA for the CDR3: TGTGCCAGCAGTTTTCAATCACCCCTCCACTTT.

Note on this clone: This CDR3 is also generated by other DNA sequences in the sample. The rearrangement uses TRBV2 and TRBJ1-1, with no clear D. Between the trimmed V and J ends, which lost 2 bases and 0 bases, there was a span of 7 bases. In germline, CDR1 is SNHLY, CDR2 FYNNEI. This CDR3 is built from 14 residues. CDR3 sequence: CASSESRMNTEAFF. The CDR3 nucleotides read TGTGCCAGCAGTGAATCGAGGATGAACACTGAAGCTTTCTTT.